This TCR beta chain was identified in a study of cytomegalovirus exposure and HLA in healthy donors. Study as a whole: When 350 to 500 donors were genotyped, about 86% of them were found to fall in the Caucasian-associated ancestry cluster.

The CDR3 loop spans 15 amino acids. CDR1 is SEHNR and CDR2 is FQNEAQ in the germline V gene (reference sequence). Study-level points and caveats: In a later analysis, productive TCRs from donors in an Asian-associated ancestry cluster reportedly carried fewer N-insertions than the cohort mean. Presence/absence analyses took donor sequencing depth as roughly uniform.

PCR was performed using 60 Vbeta and 13 Jbeta primers. Per the original data handling: Tens of millions of unique TCR beta chains, some 10 million of them shared, were counted by a later analysis. Assay: immunoSEQ multiplex PCR; the TCRdb copy retains only in-frame clones and omits some. V, J and clone size were drawn from that table, and D and trimming were deduced from the DNA. The sample lists around 100,000 clones; under 85% were seen once. Regarding this clone: Its antigen is not known. A read error may produce the germline difference seen at one junction end.

The sequenced sample was PBMCs. This clonotype originated in a woman aged 40-49 years in good health and CMV-seronegative. The V call is TRBV7-9, the J call TRBJ2-7; TRBD2 might be the D (6 bases). The CDR3 DNA follows: TGTTCCAGCAGCTTTCACCAGGGAGGATTCTACGAGCAGTACTTC. It translates to CSSSFHQGGFYEQYF.